The 9 T cell receptor beta chains below all came from one sample that was sequenced in a study of patients and donors after allogeneic stem cell transplantation. One entry per CDR3 protein, called by TCRdb with MiXCR from the RT-PCR reads. Of roughly 190,000 distinct CDR3 sequences in the sample, 35% to 50% are singletons; the top ten hold 30% to 35%. Sequencing was performed on blood, either unsorted or a sorted T cell fraction (not recorded which). These receptors all come from a human donor who was either an allogeneic HSCT recipient or a stem cell or donor lymphocyte infusion donor (not recorded which). It is not recorded whose cells these are; they may come from a transplant donor.

The sample holds a few counts of this clonotype. The chain joins TRBV6-1 to TRBJ1-5, with TRBD1 matching 7 bases. J gave up 4 bases and V 4 bases, and 4 bases lay outside the gene matches. The CDR3 has 14 amino acids. CDR1 MNHNS and CDR2 SASEGT come from the germline V gene. In nucleotides, the CDR3 is TGTGCCAGCAGTGGGGGGACAGAGAATCAGCCCCAGCATTTT. This gives the protein CASSGGTENQPQHF.

The chain combines TRBV7-9 with TRBJ1-4; D is ambiguous. Germline CDR1 reads SEHNR; CDR2 reads FQNEAQ (reference sequence). The germline V and J ends were trimmed by 3 bases and 11 bases, with 10 bases remaining between them. This CDR3 is built from 12 residues. This chain's CDR3 is CASSFPGSKLFF. The CDR3 bases are TGTGCCAGCAGCTTTCCGGGGTCTAAACTGTTTTTT.

This chain joins TRBV5-1 and TRBJ1-1, with 8 bases lining up with TRBD1. The CDR3 is 16 residues long. CDR1 and CDR2 from the germline V gene are SGHRS and YFSETQ. V dropped 3 bases and J dropped 4; count of bases not matched to a gene: 11. CDR3 region: CASSSTGDGRGTEAFF. In DNA, the CDR3 is TGCGCCAGCAGCTCGACAGGGGACGGGAGGGGCACTGAAGCTTTCTTT.

A few counts support this clonotype. The chain uses TRBV30 and TRBJ1-3, with 7 positions matching TRBD1. Losses at the gene ends were 3 bases for V and 3 bases for J; bases not matched to a gene: 5. The CDR3 has 14 residues. In germline, CDR1 is GTSNPN, CDR2 SVGIG (reference sequence). CDR3 nucleotides: TGTGCCTGGAGCCAAACAGGGGTTGGAAACACCATATATTTT. Its translation: CAWSQTGVGNTIYF.

This clonotype was detected only a few times. This chain joins TRBV13 and TRBJ1-1, with D perhaps TRBD1 (6 bases). V was pared by 5 bases and J by 10 bases, with 11 bases between. There are 11 residues in the CDR3. CDR1 and CDR2 from the germline V gene are PRHDT and FYEKMQ (reference sequence). CDR3 sequence: CASSSVGGAFF. CDR3 bases: TGTGCCAGCAGCAGCGTAGGGGGAGCTTTCTTT.

This sequence joins TRBV12-3 or TRBV12-4 and TRBJ2-7; D ambiguous. V was trimmed by 5 bases and J by 0 bases, leaving 11 bases between them. The length of the CDR3 is 14 residues. CDR3 nucleotides: TGTGCCAGCAGTCCGAGGACGGTCTCCTACGAGCAGTACTTC. The encoded protein is CASSPRTVSYEQYF.

The chain recombines TRBV7-9 with TRBJ2-3; D gene uncertain. The CDR3 runs to 15 residues. Germline loops: CDR1 SEHNR, CDR2 FQNEAQ (reference sequence). Between the trimmed V and J ends, which lost 2 bases and 2 bases, there was a span of 11 bases. The CDR3 protein is CASSLYGEFTDTQYF. CDR3 coding DNA: TGTGCCAGCAGCTTATACGGAGAGTTCACAGATACGCAGTATTTT.

This clonotype was seen only a few times. This clone may be a read error of a much larger clone one base away. The rearrangement joins TRBV6-2 or TRBV6-3 to TRBJ1-1, with a tentative D call TRBD1 (5 bases). V dropped 0 bases and J dropped 4 bases, with 6 bases sitting between them. Germline CDR1 and CDR2: MNHEY and SVGEGT. The CDR3 loop spans 13 amino acids. CDR3 region: CASSYSGTTEAFF. CDR3 nucleotide sequence: TGTGCCAGCAGTTACTCAGGGACCACTGAAGCTTTCTTT.

A few counts support this clonotype. V usage is TRBV29-1 and J usage is TRBJ1-2, with unresolved D. Germline V CDR1 and CDR2: SQVTM, ANQGSEA. The CDR3 is 11 residues long. V lost 3 bases, J lost 8 bases, and 10 bases lay in between. CDR3 nucleotide sequence: TGCAGCGTTGATCACGGATCCGGCTACACCTTC. Protein: CSVDHGSGYTF.